This T cell receptor (beta chain) was sequenced for a study of cytomegalovirus exposure and HLA in healthy donors. Healthy bone marrow donors formed the donor group. The PCR made use of 60 Vbeta and 13 Jbeta primers. The data were produced by immunoSEQ multiplex PCR, yet TCRdb's version contains in-frame clones alone and is incomplete. The sample contains some 200,000 clones, 85% to 90% of which appear only once. Findings and limits, study-wide: At a 0.05 false discovery rate, a later analysis found approximately 15,000 TCR beta sequences to be associated with HLA alleles.

With respect to this clone: What it binds is not known.

Trimming left V 5 bases short and J 4 bases short, with 18 bases between. CDR1 is MNHNS, CDR2 SASEGT, per germline. The CDR3 is 15 residues long. This clonotype originated in a woman between 18 and 30 years old in good health and CMV-seronegative. The chain carries TRBV6-1 and TRBJ2-7, with D uncertain. Sequenced sample: PBMCs. In nucleotides, the CDR3 is TGTGCCAGCAGTTCACGCCATCCCTCGCAGTACGAGCAGTACTTC. Protein: CASSSRHPSQYEQYF.